These T cell receptor beta chains were read from a single sample in a study of shared clonotypes between healthy human individuals. Profiled with immunoSEQ multiplex PCR; TCRdb holds only in-frame clones, not every one. Of tens of thousands of clones listed, under 65% are singletons. Sequences were obtained from memory CD8+ T cells sorted from blood. Receptors were obtained from a man in his thirties or forties in good health. CDR3s include the opening cysteine and the closing phenylalanine or tryptophan. The D gene is left open where the match is weak. Clone size, where shown, is once, few, many, or a class for clones that have expanded.

size: -
D: -
J: TRBJ2-7
V: TRBV4-3
DNA: TGCGCCAGCAGCCAAGGCGGGTCCTACGAGCAGTACTTC
CDR3: CASSQGGSYEQYF

size: -
D: TRBD2
J: TRBJ2-1
V: TRBV5-1
DNA: TGCGCCAGCAGCCCAGCGACTAGCGGTTTTACAAATGAGCAGTTCTTC
CDR3: CASSPATSGFTNEQFF

size: medium-sized
D: -
J: TRBJ1-1
V: TRBV19
DNA: TGTGGTTCGGGTGGGGGGTCCACTGAAGCTTTCTTT
CDR3: CGSGGGSTEAFF

size: -
D: TRBD2
J: TRBJ2-1
V: TRBV6-1
DNA: TGTGCCAGCAGTGGAGCGGGAGGCCACAATGAGCAGTTCTTC
CDR3: CASSGAGGHNEQFF

size: -
D: TRBD2
J: TRBJ2-1
V: TRBV7-3
DNA: TGTGCCAGCAGCTTAACAGGACTAGCGGGAGATGAGCAGTTCTTC
CDR3: CASSLTGLAGDEQFF

size: -
D: TRBD2
J: TRBJ2-7
V: TRBV29-1
DNA: TGCAGCGTTGGACTAGCGGGAGGACCACTACAGTACTTC
CDR3: CSVGLAGGPLQYF

size: -
D: TRBD2
J: TRBJ2-3
V: TRBV5-1
DNA: TGCGCCAGCCGAAATAGCGGGAGTTTGTCAGATACGCAGTATTTT
CDR3: CASRNSGSLSDTQYF

size: -
D: -
J: TRBJ2-1
V: TRBV7-2
DNA: TGTGCCAGCAGCTTACGACCCTCCGGGCAGTTCTTC
CDR3: CASSLRPSGQFF

size: -
D: -
J: TRBJ1-1
V: TRBV6-5
DNA: TGTGCCAGCAGTTACGGTTCTCCTATCGGGGTCATCTTT
CDR3: CASSYGSPIGVIF

size: -
D: -
J: TRBJ2-7
V: TRBV6-6
DNA: TGTGCCAGCAGTCCCCCGTTTGGGCAGGGCCCCTACGAGCAGTACTTC
CDR3: CASSPPFGQGPYEQYF

size: few
D: -
J: TRBJ1-1
V: TRBV7-2
DNA: TGTGCCAGCAGCTTGCAGCTATACACTGAAGCTTTCTTT
CDR3: CASSLQLYTEAFF

size: -
D: TRBD1
J: TRBJ1-1
V: TRBV6-4
DNA: TGTGCCAGCAGCTCTGGACAGGGTGAAGCTTTCTTT
CDR3: CASSSGQGEAFF

size: -
D: TRBD2
J: TRBJ2-7
V: TRBV28
DNA: TGTGCCAGCACTCAACTAGCGGGAGGGCCCTACGAGCAGTACTTC
CDR3: CASTQLAGGPYEQYF

size: -
D: TRBD1
J: TRBJ2-1
V: TRBV7-8
DNA: TGTGCCAGCAGCCCCTACCGACTACCGCCGGGACAGGGGGCCGATGAGCAGTTCTTC
CDR3: CASSPYRLPPGQGADEQFF

size: -
D: -
J: TRBJ2-1
V: TRBV9
DNA: TGTGCCAGCAGCACCTGGACAGACAATGAGCAGTTCTTC
CDR3: CASSTWTDNEQFF

size: -
D: -
J: TRBJ2-7
V: TRBV6-5
DNA: TGTGCCAGCAGCCCCGTAAGATCCTACGAGCAGTACTTC
CDR3: CASSPVRSYEQYF

size: -
D: TRBD1
J: TRBJ1-2
V: TRBV29-1
DNA: TGCAGCGTTGAAGGGTCAGGACAGGGCTATGGCTACACCTTC
CDR3: CSVEGSGQGYGYTF

size: -
D: TRBD2
J: TRBJ2-7
V: TRBV12-5
DNA: TGTGCTAGTGGTCCCCCTCCGGGACTAGCGGGAGTTCGGGCCTACGAGCAGTACTTC
CDR3: CASGPPPGLAGVRAYEQYF

size: -
D: -
J: TRBJ2-7
V: TRBV6-1
DNA: TGTGCCAGCAGTGGGGGGGAGCTCGGATTCTACGAGCAGTACTTC
CDR3: CASSGGELGFYEQYF

size: -
D: TRBD2
J: TRBJ2-3
V: TRBV6-5
DNA: TGTGCCAGCAGTGGGTCCTCGGGGGGTGTAGATACGCAGTATTTT
CDR3: CASSGSSGGVDTQYF

size: -
D: -
J: TRBJ2-7
V: TRBV7-1
DNA: TGTGCCAGCAGCCCCCCAACGGCCCGAGCCTACGAGCAGTACTTC
CDR3: CASSPPTARAYEQYF

size: -
D: TRBD2
J: TRBJ2-3
V: TRBV5-5
DNA: TGTGCCAGCAGCTTCAGCACGGGAGGGGTAGATACGCAGTATTTT
CDR3: CASSFSTGGVDTQYF

size: -
D: TRBD2
J: TRBJ2-3
V: TRBV7-7
DNA: TGTGCCAGCAGCCGAGCGGGACCCACAGATACGCAGTATTTT
CDR3: CASSRAGPTDTQYF

size: few
D: -
J: TRBJ2-7
V: TRBV28
DNA: TGTGCCAGCAGTTTATTTAGGGACCTCCACGAGCAGTACTTC
CDR3: CASSLFRDLHEQYF

size: -
D: TRBD1
J: TRBJ2-3
V: TRBV19
DNA: TGTGCCAGTAGTACAACCCTGGACAGGGGGCGTAGGGATACGCAGTATTTT
CDR3: CASSTTLDRGRRDTQYF

size: -
D: -
J: TRBJ2-4
V: TRBV6-4
DNA: TGTGCCAGCAGTGACTCGAGGCGAGGTATCAAAAACATTCAGTACTTC
CDR3: CASSDSRRGIKNIQYF